This TCR beta chain was profiled in a study of cytomegalovirus exposure and HLA in healthy donors. Study background: Early released data comprised 75 million to 100 million unique TCRs from HLA-typed donors.

Germline CDR1 is SGHNT and CDR2 is YYREEE (reference sequence). With V trimmed by 5 bases and J by 5 bases, 12 bases remained unmatched. CDR3 length equals 15 residues. The study's findings and limits: The only immune exposure information that was available was CMV serostatus.

On this clone: Its specificity is not known.

PCR employed 60 Vbeta and 13 Jbeta primers. Profiling relied on immunoSEQ multiplex PCR, and the TCRdb table lists in-frame clones only, not all of them. The data hold 200,000 or so clones, with 78% observed a single time. Sequenced sample: PBMCs. The V call is TRBV5-4, the J call TRBJ2-7; 8 nucleotides align to TRBD1. This TCR derives from a woman in her twenties or thirties in good health and CMV-seropositive. CDR3 nucleotide sequence: TGTGCCAGCAGACCGTTAGGACAGGGACTCGACGAGCAGTACTTC. It translates to CASRPLGQGLDEQYF.